This TCR beta chain was captured by sequencing in a study of blood T cell repertoires in COVID-19. The method was immunoSEQ multiplex PCR; TCRdb's version includes in-frame clones alone and lacks a portion of them. The table has about 200,000 clones, 86% seen once. This clone was recorded only once. Sequenced sample: peripheral blood. The sequence came from a woman in her fifties or sixties with COVID-19, enrolled during active disease.

DNA of the CDR3: TGCGCCAGCTCCCAACAGGGGGCTGGGGTGAACACTGAAGCTTTCTTT. Translated, it gives CASSQQGAGVNTEAFF. The J gene is TRBJ1-1, the V gene TRBV5-1, with 9 bases identical to TRBD1. Trimming cost V 7 bases and J 0 bases; bases outside gene matches: 10. Germline V gene sequence: CDR1 SGHRS, CDR2 YFSETQ. The CDR3 contains 16 residues.